This T cell receptor (beta chain) was documented in a study of T-cell reconstitution after alpha-beta-depleted transplantation in children. Germline V lookup: CDR1 LGHNA, CDR2 YSLEER. CDR3 length: 16 amino acids. V lost 1 base and J lost 1, with 11 bases in between. Using unique molecular identifiers, the investigators prepared the TCRbeta library. One entry per CDR3 protein results from TCRdb running MiXCR on the PCR reads. The sample records approximately 400,000 distinct CDR3 sequences, approximately 11% being singletons. Sequences were derived from PBMCs from the stem cell graft donor, sampled from the stem cell graft. The V and J genes are TRBV4-3 and TRBJ1-5, with D perhaps matching TRBD1 (6 bases). This receptor was identified in a human donor who donated a stem cell graft to a child with acute myeloid leukemia. The CDR3 region has the DNA TGCGCCAGCAGCCAAGGGGCAGGGGTGAGCAATCAGCCCCAGCATTTT. Protein: CASSQGAGVSNQPQHF.